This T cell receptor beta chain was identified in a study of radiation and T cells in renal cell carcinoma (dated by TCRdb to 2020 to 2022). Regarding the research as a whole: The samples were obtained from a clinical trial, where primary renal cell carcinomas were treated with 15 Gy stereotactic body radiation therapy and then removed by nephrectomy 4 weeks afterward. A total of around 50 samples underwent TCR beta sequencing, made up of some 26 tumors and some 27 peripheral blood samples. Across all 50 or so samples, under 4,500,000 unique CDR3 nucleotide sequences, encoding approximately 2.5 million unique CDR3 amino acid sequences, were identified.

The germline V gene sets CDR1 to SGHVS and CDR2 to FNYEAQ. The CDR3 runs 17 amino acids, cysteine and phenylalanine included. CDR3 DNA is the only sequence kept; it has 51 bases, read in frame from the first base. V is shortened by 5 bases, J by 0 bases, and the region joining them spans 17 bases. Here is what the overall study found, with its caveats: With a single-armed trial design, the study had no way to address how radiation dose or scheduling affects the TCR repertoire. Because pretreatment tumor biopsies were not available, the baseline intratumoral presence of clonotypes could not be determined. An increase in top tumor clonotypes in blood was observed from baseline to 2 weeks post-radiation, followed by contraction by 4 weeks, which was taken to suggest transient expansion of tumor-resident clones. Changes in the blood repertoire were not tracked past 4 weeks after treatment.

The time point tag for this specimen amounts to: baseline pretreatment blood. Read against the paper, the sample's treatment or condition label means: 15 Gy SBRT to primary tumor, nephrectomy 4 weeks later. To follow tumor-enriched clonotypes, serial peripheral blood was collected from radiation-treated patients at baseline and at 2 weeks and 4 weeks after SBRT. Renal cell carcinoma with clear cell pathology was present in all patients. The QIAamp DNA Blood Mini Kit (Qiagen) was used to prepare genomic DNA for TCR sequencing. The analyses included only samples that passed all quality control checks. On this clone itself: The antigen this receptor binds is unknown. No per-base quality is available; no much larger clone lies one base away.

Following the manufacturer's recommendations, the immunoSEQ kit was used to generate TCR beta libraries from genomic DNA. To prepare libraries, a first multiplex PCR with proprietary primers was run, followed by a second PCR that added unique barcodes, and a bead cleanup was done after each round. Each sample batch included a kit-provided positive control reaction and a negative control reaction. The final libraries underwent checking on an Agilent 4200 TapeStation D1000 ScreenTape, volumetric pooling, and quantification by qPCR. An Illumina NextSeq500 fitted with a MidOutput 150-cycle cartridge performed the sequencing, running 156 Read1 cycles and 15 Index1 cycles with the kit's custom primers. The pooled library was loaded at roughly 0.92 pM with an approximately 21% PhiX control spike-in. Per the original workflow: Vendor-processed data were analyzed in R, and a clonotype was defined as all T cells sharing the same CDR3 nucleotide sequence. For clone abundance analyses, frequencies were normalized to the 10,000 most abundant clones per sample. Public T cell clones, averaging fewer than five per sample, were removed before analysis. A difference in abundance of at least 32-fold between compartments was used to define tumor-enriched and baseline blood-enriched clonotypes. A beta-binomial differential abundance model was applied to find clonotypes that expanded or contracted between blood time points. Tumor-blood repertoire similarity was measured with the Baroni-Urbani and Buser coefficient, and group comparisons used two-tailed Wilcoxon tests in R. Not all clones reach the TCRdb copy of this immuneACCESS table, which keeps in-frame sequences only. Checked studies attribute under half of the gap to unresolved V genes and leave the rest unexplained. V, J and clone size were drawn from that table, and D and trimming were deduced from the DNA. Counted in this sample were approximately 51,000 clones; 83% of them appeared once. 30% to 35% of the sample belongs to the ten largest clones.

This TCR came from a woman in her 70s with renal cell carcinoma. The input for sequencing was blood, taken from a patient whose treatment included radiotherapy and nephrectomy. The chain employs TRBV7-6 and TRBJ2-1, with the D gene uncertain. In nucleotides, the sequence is TGTGCCAGCAGCCCAACGGGCCGGACGGGCTCCTACAATGAGCAGTTCTTC. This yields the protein CASSPTGRTGSYNEQFF. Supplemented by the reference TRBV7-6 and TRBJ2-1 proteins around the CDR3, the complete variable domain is GAGVSQSPRYKVTKRGQDVALRCDPISGHVSLYWYRQALGQGPEFLTYFNYEAQQDKSGLPNDRFSAERPEGSISTLTIQRTEQRDSAMYRCASSPTGRTGSYNEQFFGPGTRLTVL.